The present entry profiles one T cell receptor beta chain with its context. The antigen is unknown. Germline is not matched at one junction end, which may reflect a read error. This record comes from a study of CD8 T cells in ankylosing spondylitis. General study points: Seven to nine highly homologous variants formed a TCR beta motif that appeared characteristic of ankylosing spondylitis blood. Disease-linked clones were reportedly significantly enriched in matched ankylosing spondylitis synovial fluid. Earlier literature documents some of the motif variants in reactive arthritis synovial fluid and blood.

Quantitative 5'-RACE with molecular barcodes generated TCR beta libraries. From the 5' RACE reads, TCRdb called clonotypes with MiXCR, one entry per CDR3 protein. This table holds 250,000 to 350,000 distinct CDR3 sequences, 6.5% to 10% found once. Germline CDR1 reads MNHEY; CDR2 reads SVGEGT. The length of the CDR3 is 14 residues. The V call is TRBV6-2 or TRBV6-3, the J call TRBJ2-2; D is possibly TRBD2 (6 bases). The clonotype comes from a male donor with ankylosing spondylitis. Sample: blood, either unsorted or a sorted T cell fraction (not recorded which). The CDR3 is CASTTPGRTEELFF. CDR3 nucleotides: TGTGCCAGCACGACCCCGGGGAGGACCGAGGAGCTGTTTTTT.